At least ten counts were recorded for the clone carrying this T cell receptor beta chain. Its antigen is as yet unknown. The data stem from a study of identical twins. Points from the study as a whole: Invariant populations such as MAIT and iNKT cells could partly muddle zero-insertion analyses. Cord blood's abundant beta clonotypes had fewer insertions, unlike memory repertoires.

Via MiXCR, TCRdb re-called the 5' RACE reads, giving one row per CDR3 protein. The sample includes 460,000 or so distinct CDR3 sequences, about 14% of them seen just once. Unmatched junction bases numbered 9, after V lost 3 bases and J lost 7 bases. The CDR3 is 15 residues long. This sample was also put to use in a study of yellow fever vaccine responses in identical twins.

This receptor was obtained from a young woman in good health. Sequenced: CD4+ T cells sorted from blood. The chain links TRBV12-3 or TRBV12-4 to TRBJ2-1, with 7 bases fitting TRBD1. DNA of the CDR3: TGTGCCAGCAGTTTGCGGACAGGTATTAAGAATGAGCAGTTCTTC. It is translated as CASSLRTGIKNEQFF.